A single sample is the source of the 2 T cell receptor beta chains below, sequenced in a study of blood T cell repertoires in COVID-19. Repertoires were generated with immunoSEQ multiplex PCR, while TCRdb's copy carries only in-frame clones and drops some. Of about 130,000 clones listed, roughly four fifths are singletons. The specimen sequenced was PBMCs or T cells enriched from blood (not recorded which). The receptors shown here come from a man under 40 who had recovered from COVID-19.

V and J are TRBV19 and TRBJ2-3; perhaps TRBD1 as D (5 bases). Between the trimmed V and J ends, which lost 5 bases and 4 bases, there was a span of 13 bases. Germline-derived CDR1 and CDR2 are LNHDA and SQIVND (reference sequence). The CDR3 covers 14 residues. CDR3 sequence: CASSPAQGADTQYF. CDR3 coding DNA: TGTGCCAGTAGTCCCGCCCAGGGTGCAGATACGCAGTATTTT.

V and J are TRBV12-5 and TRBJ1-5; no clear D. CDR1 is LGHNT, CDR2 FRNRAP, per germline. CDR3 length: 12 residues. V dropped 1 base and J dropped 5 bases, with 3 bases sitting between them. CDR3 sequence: CASGLGDQPQHF. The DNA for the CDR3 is TGTGCTAGTGGTTTGGGCGATCAGCCCCAGCATTTT.